This T cell receptor (beta chain) was documented in a study of T cell responses to AZD1222 COVID-19 vaccine. Points from the study as a whole: It should be noted that donors were predominantly white British and more often female, and clonal diversity was possibly underestimated.

This clone has more than one count but fewer than ten. What it binds is not known. CDR3 length: 11 residues. V gave up 10 bases and J gave up 4 bases; unmatched junction bases: 3. The data were produced by immunoSEQ multiplex PCR, yet TCRdb's version contains in-frame clones alone and is incomplete. The data contain 150,000 to 180,000 clones, 90% of them singletons. The sequence derives from an adult in good health. The sample in question was peripheral blood, obtained on day 0 of AZD1222 vaccination. The chain carries TRBV12-3 or TRBV12-4 and TRBJ1-2; 7 bases agree with TRBD1. In nucleotides, the CDR3 is TGTGCCATTAGGACAGGCTATGGCTACACCTTC. Protein product: CAIRTGYGYTF.